These 17 T cell receptor beta chains were sequenced from one sample in a study of T cells in narcolepsy. Clones were read by immunoSEQ multiplex PCR, and TCRdb kept only the in-frame ones, dropping some. The repertoire consists of about 35,000 clones, with about nine tenths occurring once and the leading ten covering around 0.83%. The sample taken for sequencing was CD45RA- memory CD4+ T cells from PBMCs. The receptors originated from a human donor with narcolepsy.

The V gene is TRBV11-2, the J gene TRBJ2-5; TRBD2 is a possible D gene (5 bases). The V and J ends lost 6 bases and 5 bases respectively, with 16 bases between them. This CDR3 is built from 14 residues. CDR1 SGHAT and CDR2 FQNNGV come from the germline V gene. The CDR3 bases are TGTGCCAGCAGTTTTACCTGGACGGGGGAGACCCAGTACTTC. Residues: CASSFTWTGETQYF.

The J gene is TRBJ2-7, the V gene TRBV6-5; TRBD2 matches at 7 bases. Germline V gene lookup returns CDR1 MNHEY and CDR2 SVGAGI. V lost 2 bases, J lost 2 bases, and 3 bases stayed unmatched. This CDR3 is built from 14 residues. The CDR3 DNA reads as TGTGCCAGCAGTTACGCGGGGGTAACCTACGAGCAGTACTTC. It codes for CASSYAGVTYEQYF.

This sequence joins TRBV19 and TRBJ1-3, with 9 bases lining up with TRBD1. V shed 8 bases and J 1 base; nucleotides not matched to a gene: 9. CDR1 and CDR2 from the germline V gene are LNHDA and SQIVND (reference sequence). This CDR3 is 16 amino acids long. The CDR3 region is CASASGTGFSGNTIYF. The CDR3 DNA sequence: TGTGCCAGTGCCTCCGGGACAGGGTTTTCTGGAAACACCATATATTTT.

This chain links TRBV11-3 with TRBJ2-1; D unresolved. V was clipped by 5 bases and J by 8 bases, with 7 bases between them. Looked up from germline, CDR1 is SGHNT and CDR2 is YENEEA. The CDR3 totals 11 residues. The CDR3 spells CASSQVDEQFF. The CDR3, as DNA: TGTGCCAGCAGCCAAGTGGATGAGCAGTTCTTC.

The sample holds one count of this clone. J is TRBJ2-1 and V is TRBV7-7; 7 bases fit TRBD1. The trim removed 6 bases at V and 5 bases at J, leaving 4 bases unmatched. The CDR3 has 13 residues. The V gene's germline CDR1 is SSHAT and CDR2 FNYEAQ (reference sequence). The CDR3: CASSSGQNNEQFF. CDR3 nucleotide sequence: TGTGCCAGCAGTTCGGGACAGAACAATGAGCAGTTCTTC.

This chain uses TRBV7-6 with TRBJ2-2; the match to TRBD2 covers 10 bases. The CDR3 loop spans 18 amino acids. The junction had 17 bases not matched to a gene; V was cut back by 5 bases and J by 8 bases. Germline-derived CDR1 and CDR2 are SGHVS and FNYEAQ. The CDR3 nucleotides are TGTGCCAGCAGCCCTCGGATTCCGGGACTAGCGATGGATGGGGAGCTGTTTTTT. As protein: CASSPRIPGLAMDGELFF.

The chain joins TRBV5-8 to TRBJ2-5, with TRBD2 matching over 9 bases. Germline V gene lookup returns CDR1 SGHTS and CDR2 YDEGEE. This CDR3 is 15 amino acids long. The V segment lost 1 base and the J segment 7 bases; nucleotides outside the gene matches: 8. The CDR3 coding sequence is TGTGCCAGCAGCTTGTATGCGGGAGGGCCCGGGACCCAGTACTTC. Translated, it gives CASSLYAGGPGTQYF.

J is TRBJ1-2 and V is TRBV7-3, with D unresolved. V was trimmed by 5 bases and J by 3 bases, leaving 10 bases between them. The CDR3 is 13 amino acids. CDR1 and CDR2 (germline): SGHTA, FQGTGA. The CDR3 spells CASSPVAHYGYTF. For the CDR3, the DNA is TGTGCCAGCAGCCCAGTGGCGCACTATGGCTACACCTTC.

The V and J genes are TRBV6-5 and TRBJ1-1; D unclear. Germline CDR1 is MNHEY and CDR2 is SVGAGI. There are 13 residues in the CDR3. The V and J ends lost 5 bases and 1 base respectively, with 8 bases between them. This CDR3 is CASSMEGNTEAFF. For the CDR3, the DNA is TGTGCCAGCAGTATGGAGGGGAACACTGAAGCTTTCTTT.

As for this clone: Mismatch with germline at one junction end may stem from a read error. The rearrangement joins TRBV7-7 to TRBJ1-2, with 10 bases identical to TRBD1. The CDR3 runs to 15 residues. CDR1 and CDR2 (germline): SSHAT, FNYEAQ (reference sequence). For the CDR3, the DNA is TGTGCTAGCAGTCGTCCCGGGACAGGGGTCGATGGCTACACCTTC. This encodes CASSRPGTGVDGYTF.

CDR3 in amino acids: CASSLAAGVNTEAFF. CDR3 sequence (DNA): TGCGCCAGCAGCTTGGCCGCAGGGGTGAACACTGAAGCTTTCTTT. The chain employs TRBV5-1 and TRBJ1-1; tentative D call: TRBD1 (6 bases). V was clipped by 0 bases and J by 0 bases, with 9 bases between them. Looked up from germline, CDR1 is SGHRS and CDR2 is YFSETQ. The CDR3 totals 15 residues.

This clone was recorded a few times. The V call is TRBV10-3, the J call TRBJ1-5; a possible D gene is TRBD1 (6 bases). This CDR3 spans 14 amino acids. Germline V gene lookup returns CDR1 ENHRY and CDR2 SYGVKD. V shed 4 bases and J shed 3 bases, with 10 bases lying between them. The CDR3 loop reads CAISGSGDNQPQHF. The CDR3 nucleotides read TGTGCCATCAGTGGGTCAGGGGACAATCAGCCCCAGCATTTT.

J is TRBJ1-4 and V is TRBV27; D is uncertain. CDR3 length equals 17 residues. Germline CDR1 is MNHEY and CDR2 is SMNVEV (reference sequence). V was trimmed by 5 bases and J by 4 bases, leaving 20 bases between them. The DNA for the CDR3 is TGTGCCAGCAGTGGGAGAGCAGGCCAAAGCGGTAATGAAAAACTGTTTTTT. Amino acid sequence: CASSGRAGQSGNEKLFF. Drawing the rest from reference TRBV27 and TRBJ1-4, the complete variable domain is EAQVTQNPRYLITVTGKKLTVTCSQNMNHEYMSWYRQDPGLGLRQIYYSMNVEVTDKGDVPEGYKVSRKEKRNFPLILESPSPNQTSLYFCASSGRAGQSGNEKLFFGSGTQLSVL.

V and J are TRBV28 and TRBJ1-2; 7 bases are shared with TRBD1. The ends lost 3 bases at V and 2 bases at J; junction bases unmatched: 3. The CDR3 totals 14 residues. The germline V gene has CDR1 MDHEN and CDR2 SYDVKM. In nucleotides, the CDR3 is TGTGCCAGCAGTTTGTTGGACAGGAACTATGGCTACACCTTC. Its protein is CASSLLDRNYGYTF.

The chain couples TRBV6-1 to TRBJ2-3; TRBD2 agrees at 13 bases. Germline-derived CDR1 and CDR2 are MNHNS and SASEGT. Trimming took 2 bases from V and 10 from J; bases not matched to a gene: 15. The CDR3 runs 18 residues. Here the CDR3 DNA reads TGTGCCAGCAGTGAACCCCCAGGACTAGCGGGGGCCCAGTTCGCGCAGTATTTT. It translates to CASSEPPGLAGAQFAQYF.

CDR3 DNA: TGTGCCAGCAGTCCGAGGGGACAGGGAATCAATCAGCCCCAGCATTTT. Protein: CASSPRGQGINQPQHF. This chain connects TRBV28 to TRBJ1-5, with 9 bases identical to TRBD1. Germline V CDR1 and CDR2: MDHEN, SYDVKM. Trimming cost V 5 bases and J 3 bases; bases outside gene matches: 8. The CDR3 length is 16 residues.

This clone was seen once. The J gene is TRBJ2-1, the V gene TRBV2; TRBD1 aligns across 7 bases. The CDR3 runs to 13 residues. The V gene end was trimmed by 7 bases and the J gene end by 5 bases; junction bases not matched to a gene: 5. The V gene's germline CDR1 is SNHLY and CDR2 FYNNEI. In DNA, the CDR3 is TGTGCCAGCAACAGGGACAGAAACAATGAGCAGTTCTTC. It translates to CASNRDRNNEQFF. Full variable domain (remainder filled in from reference TRBV2 and TRBJ2-1): EPEVTQTPSHQVTQMGQEVILRCVPISNHLYFYWYRQILGQKVEFLVSFYNNEISEKSEIFDDQFSVERPDGSNFTLKIRSTKLEDSAMYFCASNRDRNNEQFFGPGTRLTVL.